These T cell receptor beta chains were read from a single sample in a study of CD8+CD57+ T cells in acquired aplastic anemia. TCRdb analysed the reads with MiXCR anew, one entry per CDR3 protein. The sample consists of roughly 150,000 distinct CDR3 sequences, just under 45% of them appearing once. Sequencing was done on a sample of sorted CD4+, CD8+, or CD8+CD57+ T cells (not recorded which) from PBMCs. The receptors were gathered from a human donor in good health. Each CDR3 is given with its conserved first and last residue. The order of the fields is J gene, V gene, clone size, D gene, CDR3 protein, CDR3 DNA. D genes are given only for firm matches. Where a row states a size, it is once, few, many or the class of an expanded clone; other rows omit it.

>TRBJ2-7|TRBV29-1|few|NA
CSVEDEANYEQYF
TGCAGCGTTGAAGATGAGGCCAACTACGAGCAGTACTTC
>TRBJ2-7|TRBV24-1|NA|NA
CATSVQGCEQYF
TGTGCCACCAGTGTACAGGGTTGCGAGCAGTACTTC
>TRBJ1-5|TRBV2|NA|NA
CASSVFGDSNQPQHF
TGTGCCAGCAGTGTTTTTGGAGATAGCAATCAGCCCCAGCATTTT
>TRBJ1-4|TRBV19|many|TRBD1
CASSTTGPKLFF
TGTGCCAGTTCAACGACAGGGCCAAAACTGTTTTTT
>TRBJ2-1|TRBV27|NA|NA
CASSLRTNPSSYNEQFF
TGTGCCAGCAGTTTACGGACCAATCCGAGCTCCTACAATGAGCAGTTCTTC
>TRBJ1-1|TRBV20-1|many|NA
CSATGGNTEAFF
TGCAGTGCTACGGGGGGCAACACTGAAGCTTTCTTT
>TRBJ2-3|TRBV6-1|few|TRBD1
CASSEGTGITDTQYF
TGTGCCAGCAGTGAGGGGACAGGGATCACAGATACGCAGTATTTT
>TRBJ2-7|TRBV4-1|NA|NA
CASSPGETYEQYF
TGCGCCAGCAGCCCTGGAGAGACCTACGAGCAGTACTTC
>TRBJ1-2|TRBV13|many|TRBD1
CASSPGGEGGYTF
TGTGCCAGCAGTCCAGGGGGGGAGGGTGGCTACACCTTC
>TRBJ2-5|TRBV7-2|NA|NA
CASSLVNEETQYF
TGTGCCAGCAGCTTAGTCAACGAAGAGACCCAGTACTTC
>TRBJ1-6|TRBV2|NA|TRBD1
CASSEEGQVNSPLHF
TGTGCCAGCAGTGAAGAAGGACAGGTGAATTCACCCCTCCACTTT
>TRBJ2-7|TRBV18|NA|NA
CASSPPNYNYEQYF
TGTGCCAGCTCACCACCCAACTATAATTACGAGCAGTACTTC
>TRBJ1-1|TRBV19|once|TRBD1
CASSEQGAYTEAFF
TGTGCCAGCAGTGAGCAGGGGGCCTACACTGAAGCTTTCTTT
>TRBJ1-2|TRBV15|NA|NA
CATSRATSPYGYTF
TGTGCCACCAGCAGAGCTACAAGCCCCTATGGCTACACCTTC
>TRBJ2-7|TRBV4-2|once|TRBD1
CASSRENRGLSNSYEQYF
TGTGCCAGCAGCCGCGAAAACAGGGGTCTAAGCAACTCCTACGAGCAGTACTTC
>TRBJ2-3|TRBV12-3/TRBV12-4|many|TRBD2
CASSLKLAGSTDTQYF
TGTGCCAGCAGTTTAAAACTAGCGGGGAGCACAGATACGCAGTATTTT
>TRBJ2-5|TRBV12-3/TRBV12-4|NA|NA
CASSFVGGPREETQYF
TGTGCCAGCAGTTTTGTGGGGGGGCCTAGAGAAGAGACCCAGTACTTC
>TRBJ2-7|TRBV29-1|few|TRBD1
CSVEDQHRGYEQYF
TGCAGCGTTGAAGATCAACACAGGGGATACGAGCAGTACTTC
>TRBJ1-6|TRBV2|NA|NA
CASSGGPSDSPLHF
TGTGCCAGCAGTGGGGGACCGTCTGATTCACCCCTCCACTTT
>TRBJ2-1|TRBV5-1|NA|NA
CASSFRPSSYNEQFF
TGCGCCAGCAGCTTTCGTCCTAGCTCCTACAATGAGCAGTTCTTC
>TRBJ2-7|TRBV11-2|many|NA
CASSRLGTGYEQYF
TGTGCCAGCAGCCGCCTGGGCACAGGCTACGAGCAGTACTTC
>TRBJ2-1|TRBV24-1|NA|TRBD2
CATSDGASGSLDEQFF
TGTGCCACCAGTGATGGGGCTAGCGGGAGCCTCGATGAGCAGTTCTTC
>TRBJ2-3|TRBV20-1|many|NA
CSAEQLSGPGTDTQYF
TGCAGTGCTGAGCAGTTGAGCGGTCCTGGCACAGATACGCAGTATTTT
>TRBJ1-2|TRBV6-1|many|NA
CASSRGSGTPSNYGYTF
TGTGCCAGCAGTAGAGGGAGCGGTACACCGTCTAACTATGGCTACACCTTC
>TRBJ2-7|TRBV10-3|NA|TRBD2
CAISEGAGGRYEQYF
TGTGCCATCAGTGAGGGAGCGGGAGGTCGCTACGAGCAGTACTTC
>TRBJ2-3|TRBV20-1|NA|NA
CSARPYRGDTQYF
TGCAGTGCTAGACCGTACCGCGGGGATACGCAGTATTTT
>TRBJ1-1|TRBV18|NA|NA
CASSPERRNTEAFF
TGTGCCAGCTCACCAGAACGAAGGAACACTGAAGCTTTCTTT
>TRBJ2-7|TRBV10-1|NA|NA
CASGPGSYEQYF
TGCGCCAGCGGACCAGGTTCTTACGAGCAGTACTTC
>TRBJ2-1|TRBV10-3|NA|TRBD2
CAISAREGIYNEQFF
TGTGCCATCAGTGCGCGGGAGGGGATCTACAATGAGCAGTTCTTC
>TRBJ2-7|TRBV29-1|medium-sized|NA
CSVGTTYEQYF
TGCAGCGTCGGGACCACTTACGAGCAGTACTTC
>TRBJ2-7|TRBV29-1|NA|NA
CSVSIGLSYEQYF
TGCAGCGTTTCGATCGGGTTGTCGTACGAGCAGTACTTC
>TRBJ2-1|TRBV12-3/TRBV12-4|few|NA
CASSAGRFLSSYNEQFF
TGTGCCAGCAGTGCAGGACGGTTTCTTAGCTCCTACAATGAGCAGTTCTTC
>TRBJ2-1|TRBV20-1|NA|NA
CSANLEQNEQFF
TGCAGTGCCAACCTCGAACAGAATGAGCAGTTCTTC
>TRBJ1-2|TRBV6-5|many|TRBD1
CASSSDRGPGYTF
TGTGCCAGCAGTTCTGACAGGGGGCCTGGCTACACCTTC
>TRBJ1-2|TRBV14|many|TRBD1
CASSPDRHGYTF
TGTGCCAGCAGCCCGGACAGGCATGGCTACACCTTC
>TRBJ1-2|TRBV12-3/TRBV12-4|many|NA
CASSPGAGGAYGYTF
TGTGCCAGCAGTCCAGGGGCGGGGGGGGCCTATGGCTACACCTTC
>TRBJ2-7|TRBV19|NA|NA
CASRDTPYEQYF
TGTGCCAGTAGGGACACTCCCTACGAGCAGTACTTC
>TRBJ1-1|TRBV2|NA|NA
CASSAGRIPTEALF
TGTGCCAGCAGTGCGGGACGGATTCCCACTGAAGCTCTCTTT
>TRBJ2-6|TRBV9|many|NA
CASSVGVILSGANVLTF
TGTGCCAGCAGCGTTGGGGTCATCCTCTCTGGGGCCAACGTCCTGACTTTC
>TRBJ2-1|TRBV6-1|few|NA
CASSGQGGKTTYNEQFF
TGTGCCAGCAGTGGCCAGGGCGGAAAAACAACCTACAATGAGCAGTTCTTC
>TRBJ2-1|TRBV25-1|NA|NA
CASSDEMTRVEQFF
TGTGCCAGCAGTGATGAAATGACGAGGGTTGAGCAGTTCTTC
>TRBJ2-5|TRBV10-3|NA|NA
CAISQQVSETQYF
TGTGCCATCAGTCAACAGGTTTCGGAGACCCAGTACTTC
>TRBJ2-7|TRBV20-1|NA|TRBD2
CSARAGLAGGYEQYF
TGCAGTGCTAGAGCAGGACTAGCGGGAGGGTACGAGCAGTACTTC
>TRBJ1-4|TRBV6-5|many|NA
CASSYRGVANEKLFF
TGTGCCAGCAGTTACCGGGGCGTCGCTAATGAAAAACTGTTTTTT
>TRBJ2-1|TRBV25-1|many|TRBD1
CASTGTGAGSNEQFF
TGTGCCAGCACGGGGACAGGGGCTGGGAGCAATGAGCAGTTCTTC
>TRBJ2-5|TRBV27|few|NA
CASSYRDDWPQYF
TGTGCCAGCAGTTACCGGGACGACTGGCCCCAGTACTTC
>TRBJ1-5|TRBV24-1|NA|NA
CATSVAGSNQPQHF
TGTGCCACCAGTGTGGCAGGGAGCAATCAGCCCCAGCATTTT
>TRBJ1-6|TRBV12-3/TRBV12-4|NA|NA
CASSYRVTYNSPLHF
TGTGCCAGCAGTTACAGGGTTACCTATAATTCACCCCTCCACTTT